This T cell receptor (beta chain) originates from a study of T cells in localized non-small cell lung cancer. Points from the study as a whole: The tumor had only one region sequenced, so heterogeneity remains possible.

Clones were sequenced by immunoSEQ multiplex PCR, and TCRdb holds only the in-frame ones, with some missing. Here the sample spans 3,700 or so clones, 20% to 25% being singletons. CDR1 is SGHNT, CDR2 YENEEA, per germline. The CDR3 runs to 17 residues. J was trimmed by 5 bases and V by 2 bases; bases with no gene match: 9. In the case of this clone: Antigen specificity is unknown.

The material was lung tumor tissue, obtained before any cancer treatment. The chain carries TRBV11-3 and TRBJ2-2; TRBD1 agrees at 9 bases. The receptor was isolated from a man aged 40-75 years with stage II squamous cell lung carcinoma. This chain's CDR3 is CASSLPGQGSVTGELFF. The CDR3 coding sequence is TGTGCCAGCAGCTTACCGGGACAGGGTTCGGTAACCGGGGAGCTGTTTTTT.